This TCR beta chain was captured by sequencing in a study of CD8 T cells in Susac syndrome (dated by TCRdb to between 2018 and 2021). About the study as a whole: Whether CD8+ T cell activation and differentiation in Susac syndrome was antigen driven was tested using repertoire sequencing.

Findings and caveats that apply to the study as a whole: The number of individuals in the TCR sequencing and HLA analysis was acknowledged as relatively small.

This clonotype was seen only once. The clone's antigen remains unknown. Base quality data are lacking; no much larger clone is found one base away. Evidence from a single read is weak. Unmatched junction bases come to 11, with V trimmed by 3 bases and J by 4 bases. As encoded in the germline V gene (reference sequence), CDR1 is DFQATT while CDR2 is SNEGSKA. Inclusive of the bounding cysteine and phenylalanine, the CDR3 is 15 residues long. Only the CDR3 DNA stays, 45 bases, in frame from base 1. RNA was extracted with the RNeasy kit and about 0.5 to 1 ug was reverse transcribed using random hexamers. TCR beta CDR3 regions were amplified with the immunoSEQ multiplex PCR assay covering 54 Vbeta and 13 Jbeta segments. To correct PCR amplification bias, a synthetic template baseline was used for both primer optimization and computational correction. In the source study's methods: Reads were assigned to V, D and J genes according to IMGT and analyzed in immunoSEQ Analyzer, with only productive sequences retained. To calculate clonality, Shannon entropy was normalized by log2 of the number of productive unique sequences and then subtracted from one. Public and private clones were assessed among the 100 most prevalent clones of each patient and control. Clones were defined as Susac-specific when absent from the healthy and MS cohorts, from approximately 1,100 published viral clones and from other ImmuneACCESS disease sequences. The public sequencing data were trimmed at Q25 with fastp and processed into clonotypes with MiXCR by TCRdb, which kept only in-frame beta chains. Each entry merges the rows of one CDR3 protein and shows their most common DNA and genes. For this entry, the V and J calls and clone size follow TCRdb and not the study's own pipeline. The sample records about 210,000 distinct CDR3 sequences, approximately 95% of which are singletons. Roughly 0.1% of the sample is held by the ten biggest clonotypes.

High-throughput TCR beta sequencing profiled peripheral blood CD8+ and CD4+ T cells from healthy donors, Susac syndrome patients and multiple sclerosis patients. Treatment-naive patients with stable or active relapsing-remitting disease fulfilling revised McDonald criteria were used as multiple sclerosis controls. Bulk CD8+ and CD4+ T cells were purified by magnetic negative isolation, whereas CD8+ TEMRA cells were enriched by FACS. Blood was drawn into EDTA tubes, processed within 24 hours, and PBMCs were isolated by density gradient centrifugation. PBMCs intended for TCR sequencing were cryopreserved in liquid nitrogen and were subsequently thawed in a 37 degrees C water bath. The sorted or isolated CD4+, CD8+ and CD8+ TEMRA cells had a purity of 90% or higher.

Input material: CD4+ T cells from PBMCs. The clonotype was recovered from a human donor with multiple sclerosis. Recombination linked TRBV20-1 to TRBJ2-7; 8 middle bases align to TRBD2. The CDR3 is CSASLRVSGKYEQYF. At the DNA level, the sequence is TGCAGTGCTAGCCTCAGGGTTAGCGGGAAGTACGAGCAGTACTTC.